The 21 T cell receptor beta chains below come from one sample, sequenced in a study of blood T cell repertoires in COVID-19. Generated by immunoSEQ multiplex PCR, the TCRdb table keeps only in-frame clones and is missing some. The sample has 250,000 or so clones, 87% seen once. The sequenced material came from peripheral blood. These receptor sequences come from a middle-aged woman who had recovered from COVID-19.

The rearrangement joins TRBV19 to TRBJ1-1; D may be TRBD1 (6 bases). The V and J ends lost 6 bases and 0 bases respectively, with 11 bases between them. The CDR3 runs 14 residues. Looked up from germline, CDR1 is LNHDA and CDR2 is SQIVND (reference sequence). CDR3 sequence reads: CASRRTAMNTEAFF. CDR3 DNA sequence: TGTGCCAGTAGACGGACAGCCATGAACACTGAAGCTTTCTTT.

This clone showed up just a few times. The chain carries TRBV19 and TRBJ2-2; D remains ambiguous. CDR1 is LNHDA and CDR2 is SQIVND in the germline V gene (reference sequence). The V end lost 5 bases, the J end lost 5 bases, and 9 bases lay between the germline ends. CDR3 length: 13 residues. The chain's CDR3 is CASSADSTGELFF. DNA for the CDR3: TGTGCCAGTAGTGCAGACTCTACCGGGGAGCTGTTTTTT.

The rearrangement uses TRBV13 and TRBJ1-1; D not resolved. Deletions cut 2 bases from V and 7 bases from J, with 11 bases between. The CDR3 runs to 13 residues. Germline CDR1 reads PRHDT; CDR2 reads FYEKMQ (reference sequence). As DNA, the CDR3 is TGTGCCAGCAGCTTAACGAGGGTTGATGAAGCTTTCTTT. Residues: CASSLTRVDEAFF. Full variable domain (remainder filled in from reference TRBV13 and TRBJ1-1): AAGVIQSPRHLIKEKRETATLKCYPIPRHDTVYWYQQGPGQDPQFLISFYEKMQSDKGSIPDRFSAQQFSDYHSELNMSSLELGDSALYFCASSLTRVDEAFFGQGTRLTVV.

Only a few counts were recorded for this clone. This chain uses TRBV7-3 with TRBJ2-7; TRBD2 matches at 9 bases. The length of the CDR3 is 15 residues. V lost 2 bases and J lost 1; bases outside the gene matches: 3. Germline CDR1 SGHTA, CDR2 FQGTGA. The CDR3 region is CASSLFLAGSYEQYF. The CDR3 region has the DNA TGTGCCAGCAGCTTATTCCTAGCGGGGTCCTACGAGCAGTACTTC. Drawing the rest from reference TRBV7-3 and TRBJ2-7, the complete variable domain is GAGVSQTPSNKVTEKGKYVELRCDPISGHTALYWYRQSLGQGPEFLIYFQGTGAADDSGLPNDRFFAVRPEGSVSTLKIQRTERGDSAVYLCASSLFLAGSYEQYFGPGTRLTVT.

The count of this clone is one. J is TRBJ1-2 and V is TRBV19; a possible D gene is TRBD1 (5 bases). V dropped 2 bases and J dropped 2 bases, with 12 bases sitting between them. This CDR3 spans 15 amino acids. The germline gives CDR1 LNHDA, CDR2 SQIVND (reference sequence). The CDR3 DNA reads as TGTGCCAGTAGTATAAGCGGGAGGACAAACTATGGCTACACCTTC. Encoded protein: CASSISGRTNYGYTF.

CDR3 sequence: CASGLRGPAAGNEQFF. As DNA, the CDR3 is TGTGCCAGCGGGTTGCGGGGGCCAGCCGCCGGGAATGAGCAGTTCTTC. The chain has TRBV9 and TRBJ2-1; tentatively, D is TRBD2 (7 bases). The CDR3 has 16 amino acids. Trimming cost V 7 bases and J 7 bases, with 24 bases left between them. Germline lookup yields CDR1 SGDLS and CDR2 YYNGEE.

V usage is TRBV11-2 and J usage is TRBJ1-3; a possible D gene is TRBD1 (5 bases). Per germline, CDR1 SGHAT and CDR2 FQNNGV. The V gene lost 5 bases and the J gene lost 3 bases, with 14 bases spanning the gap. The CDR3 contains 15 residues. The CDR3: CASSQTRQGGNTIYF. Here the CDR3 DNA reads TGTGCCAGCAGCCAAACACGGCAGGGTGGAAACACCATATATTTT. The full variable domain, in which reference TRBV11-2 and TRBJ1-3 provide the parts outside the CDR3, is EAGVAQSPRYKIIEKRQSVAFWCNPISGHATLYWYQQILGQGPKLLIQFQNNGVVDDSQLPKDRFSAERLKGVDSTLKIQPAKLEDSAVYLCASSQTRQGGNTIYFGEGSWLTVV.

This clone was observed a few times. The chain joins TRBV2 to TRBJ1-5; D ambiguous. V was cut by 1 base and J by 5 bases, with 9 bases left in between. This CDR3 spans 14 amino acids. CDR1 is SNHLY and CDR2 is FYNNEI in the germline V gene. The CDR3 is CASSEGQNYQPQHF. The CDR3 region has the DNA TGTGCCAGCAGTGAAGGGCAGAATTATCAGCCCCAGCATTTT.

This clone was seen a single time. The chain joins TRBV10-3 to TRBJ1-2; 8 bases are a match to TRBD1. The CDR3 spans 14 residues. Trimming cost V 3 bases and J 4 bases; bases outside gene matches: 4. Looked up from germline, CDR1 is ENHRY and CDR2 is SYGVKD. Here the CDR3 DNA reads TGTGCCATCAGTGACAAACAGGGGGTCTATGGCTACACCTTC. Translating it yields CAISDKQGVYGYTF.

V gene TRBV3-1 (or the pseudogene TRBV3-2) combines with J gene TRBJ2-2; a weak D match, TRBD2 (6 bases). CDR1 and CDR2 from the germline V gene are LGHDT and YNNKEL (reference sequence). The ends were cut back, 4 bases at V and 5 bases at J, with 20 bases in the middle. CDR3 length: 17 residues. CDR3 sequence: CASSPPEGSGWTGELFF. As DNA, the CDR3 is TGTGCCAGCAGCCCCCCGGAGGGATCAGGGTGGACCGGGGAGCTGTTTTTT.

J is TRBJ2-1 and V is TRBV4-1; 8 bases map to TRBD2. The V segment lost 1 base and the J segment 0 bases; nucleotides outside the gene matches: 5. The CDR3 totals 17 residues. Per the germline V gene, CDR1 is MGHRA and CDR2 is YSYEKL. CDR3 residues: CASSQAYGTSSYNEQFF. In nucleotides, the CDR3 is TGCGCCAGCAGCCAAGCGTATGGGACTAGCTCCTACAATGAGCAGTTCTTC.

The CDR3 DNA reads TGTGCCAGCAGCCTAACGGTGGATACGCAGTATTTT. Amino acid sequence: CASSLTVDTQYF. The rearrangement uses TRBV5-8 and TRBJ2-3; the D is unclear. The V gene lost 4 bases and the J gene lost 6 bases, with 9 bases spanning the gap. Germline V gene data show CDR1 as SGHTS and CDR2 as YDEGEE. This CDR3 is built from 12 residues.

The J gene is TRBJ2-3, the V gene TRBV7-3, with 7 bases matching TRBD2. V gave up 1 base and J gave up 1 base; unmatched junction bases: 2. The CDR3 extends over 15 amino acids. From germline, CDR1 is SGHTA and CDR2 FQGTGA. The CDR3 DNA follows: TGTGCCAGCAGCTTAAGGAGCGGGGGCACAGATACGCAGTATTTT. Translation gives CASSLRSGGTDTQYF.

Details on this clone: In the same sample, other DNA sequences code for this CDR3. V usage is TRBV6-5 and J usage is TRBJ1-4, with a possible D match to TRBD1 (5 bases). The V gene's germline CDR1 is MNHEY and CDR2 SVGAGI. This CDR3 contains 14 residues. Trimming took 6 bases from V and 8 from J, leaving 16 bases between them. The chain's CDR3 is CASSPGRVNEKLFF. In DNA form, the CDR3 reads TGTGCCAGCAGCCCGGGCAGGGTAAACGAAAAACTGTTTTTT.

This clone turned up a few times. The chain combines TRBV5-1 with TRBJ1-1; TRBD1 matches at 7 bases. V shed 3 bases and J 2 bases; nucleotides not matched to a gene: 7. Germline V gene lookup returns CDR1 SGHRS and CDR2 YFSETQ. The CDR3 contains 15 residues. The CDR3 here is CASSSPDRLNTEAFF. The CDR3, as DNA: TGCGCCAGCAGCTCCCCGGACAGGTTAAACACTGAAGCTTTCTTT.

CDR3 sequence reads: CASSPPGTMNTEAFF. The CDR3 nucleotides read TGTGCCAGCAGCCCGCCGGGAACCATGAACACTGAAGCTTTCTTT. V and J are TRBV5-4 and TRBJ1-1; D gene ambiguous. Trimming removed 4 bases at V and 0 bases at J, with 13 bases between. The CDR3 length is 15 residues. CDR1 SGHNT and CDR2 YYREEE come from the germline V gene (reference sequence).

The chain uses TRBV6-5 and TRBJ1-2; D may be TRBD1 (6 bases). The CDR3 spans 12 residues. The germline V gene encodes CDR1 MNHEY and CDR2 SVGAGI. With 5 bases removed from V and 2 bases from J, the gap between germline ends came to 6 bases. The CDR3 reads CASSQGNYGYTF. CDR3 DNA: TGTGCCAGCAGTCAGGGGAACTATGGCTACACCTTC.

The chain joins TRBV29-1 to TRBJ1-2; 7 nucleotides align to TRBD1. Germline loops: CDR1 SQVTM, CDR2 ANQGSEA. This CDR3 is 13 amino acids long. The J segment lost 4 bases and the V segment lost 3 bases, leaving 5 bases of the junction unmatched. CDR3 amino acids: CSVDAGGGYGYTF. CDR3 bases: TGCAGCGTTGATGCAGGGGGAGGCTATGGCTACACCTTC.

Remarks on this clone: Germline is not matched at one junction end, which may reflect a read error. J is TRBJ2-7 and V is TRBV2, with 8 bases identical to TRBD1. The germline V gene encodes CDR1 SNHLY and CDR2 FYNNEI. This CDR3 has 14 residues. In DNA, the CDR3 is TGTGCCAGCAGCTACCAGGGGGCGGCCGTCGGCTTGCACTTC. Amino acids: CASSYQGAAVGLHF.

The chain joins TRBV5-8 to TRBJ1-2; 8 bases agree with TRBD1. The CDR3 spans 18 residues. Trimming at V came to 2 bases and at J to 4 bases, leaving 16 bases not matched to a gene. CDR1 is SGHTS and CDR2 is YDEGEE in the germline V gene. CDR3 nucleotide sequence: TGTGCCAGCAGCTTTAGAGTACGTCGTGGACAGGGCTTCTATGGCTACACCTTC. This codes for CASSFRVRRGQGFYGYTF.

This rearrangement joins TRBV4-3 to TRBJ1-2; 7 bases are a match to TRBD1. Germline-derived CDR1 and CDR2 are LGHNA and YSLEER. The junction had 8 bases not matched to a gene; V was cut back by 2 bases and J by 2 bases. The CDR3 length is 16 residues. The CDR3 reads CASSQTVGQANYGYTF. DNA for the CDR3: TGCGCCAGCAGCCAAACCGTTGGACAGGCAAACTATGGCTACACCTTC.